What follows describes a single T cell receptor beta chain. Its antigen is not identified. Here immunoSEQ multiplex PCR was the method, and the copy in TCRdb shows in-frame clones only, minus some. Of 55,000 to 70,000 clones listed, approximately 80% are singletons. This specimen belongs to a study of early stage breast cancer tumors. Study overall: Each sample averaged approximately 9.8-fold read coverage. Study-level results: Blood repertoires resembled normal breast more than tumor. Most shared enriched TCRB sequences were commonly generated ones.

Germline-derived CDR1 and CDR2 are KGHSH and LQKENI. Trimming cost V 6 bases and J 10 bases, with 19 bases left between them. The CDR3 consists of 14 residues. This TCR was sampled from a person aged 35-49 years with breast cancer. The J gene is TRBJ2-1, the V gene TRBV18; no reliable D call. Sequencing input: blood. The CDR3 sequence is CASSPGSSPREQFF. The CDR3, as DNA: TGTGCCAGCTCCCCGGGCTCATCCCCCCGGGAGCAGTTCTTC.